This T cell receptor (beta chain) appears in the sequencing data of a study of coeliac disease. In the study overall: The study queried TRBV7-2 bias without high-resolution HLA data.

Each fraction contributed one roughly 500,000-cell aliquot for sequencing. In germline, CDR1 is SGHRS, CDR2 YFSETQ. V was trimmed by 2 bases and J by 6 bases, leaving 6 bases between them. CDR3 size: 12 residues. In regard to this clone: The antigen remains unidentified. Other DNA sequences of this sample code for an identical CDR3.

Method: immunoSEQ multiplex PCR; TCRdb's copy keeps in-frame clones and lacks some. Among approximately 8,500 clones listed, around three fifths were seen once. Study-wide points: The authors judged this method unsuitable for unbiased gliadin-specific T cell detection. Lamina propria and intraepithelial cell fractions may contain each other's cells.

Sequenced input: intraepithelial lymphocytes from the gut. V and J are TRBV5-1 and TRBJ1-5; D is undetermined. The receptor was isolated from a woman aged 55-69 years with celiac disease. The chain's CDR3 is CASSLSGQPQHF. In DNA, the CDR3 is TGCGCCAGCAGCTTATCAGGTCAGCCCCAGCATTTT.